A single sample is the source of the 29 T cell receptor beta chains below, sequenced in a study of blood T cell repertoires in COVID-19. Using immunoSEQ multiplex PCR, the repertoire was profiled, and TCRdb retains in-frame clones only, with some absent. The table has 100,000 to 150,000 clones, about 90% seen once. Input material: peripheral blood. All receptors derive from a man in his fifties or sixties with active COVID-19.

At least ten counts were recorded for this clone. The chain has TRBV7-9 and TRBJ2-7; TRBD1 matches at 8 bases. V trimming: 5 bases; J trimming: 7 bases; junction bases outside the gene matches: 16. CDR3 length: 16 residues. The germline V gene has CDR1 SEHNR and CDR2 FQNEAQ (reference sequence). In DNA, the CDR3 is TGTGCCAGCAGCCTGTCGGGCAGGGGGCTTTCTGAAGAGCAGTACTTC. Translation: CASSLSGRGLSEEQYF.

The chain couples TRBV5-4 to TRBJ1-3; 9 positions match TRBD1. The germline V gene encodes CDR1 SGHNT and CDR2 YYREEE (reference sequence). This CDR3 comprises 19 residues. The ends lost 4 bases at V and 0 bases at J; junction bases unmatched: 14. Written as DNA, the CDR3 is TGTGCCAGCAGCACGCCCTCCGGGACAGGGCGATTCTCTGGAAACACCATATATTTT. Protein product: CASSTPSGTGRFSGNTIYF.

V gene TRBV11-3 combines with J gene TRBJ2-7; maybe TRBD2 (5 bases). The germline V gene encodes CDR1 SGHNT and CDR2 YENEEA. The CDR3 is made up of 15 amino acids. Trimming pared 0 bases from V and 2 bases from J, leaving 11 bases between. CDR3 sequence (DNA): TGTGCCAGCAGCTTAGATCGGAGGAAGGCCTACGAGCAGTACTTC. It translates to CASSLDRRKAYEQYF.

V usage is TRBV2 and J usage is TRBJ1-4; TRBD1 matches at 7 bases. Unmatched junction bases numbered 6, after V lost 6 bases and J lost 11 bases. CDR1 and CDR2 from the germline V gene are SNHLY and FYNNEI. The CDR3 covers 12 residues. The CDR3 region is CASSTGTVKLFF. Written as DNA, the CDR3 is TGTGCCAGCAGCACCGGGACAGTGAAACTGTTTTTT.

The chain joins TRBV14 to TRBJ1-1; the D gene is possibly TRBD1 (5 bases). This CDR3 region has 13 residues. V was cut by 7 bases and J by 2 bases, with 11 bases left in between. CDR1 SGHDN and CDR2 FVKESK come from the germline V gene. The chain's CDR3 is CASTRGGNTEAFF. CDR3 bases: TGTGCCAGCACCCGGGGGGGAAACACTGAAGCTTTCTTT.

The gene calls are TRBV7-9 and TRBJ1-1; 11 nucleotides align to TRBD1. Germline V gene lookup returns CDR1 SEHNR and CDR2 FQNEAQ (reference sequence). Unmatched junction bases numbered 12, after V lost 5 bases and J lost 4 bases. The CDR3 totals 17 residues. As DNA, the CDR3 is TGTGCCAGCAGCCCACGGCGTGGGACAGGGGGGGGCACTGAAGCTTTCTTT. Its protein is CASSPRRGTGGGTEAFF.

The rearrangement uses TRBV5-6 and TRBJ2-1, with 8 nucleotides matching TRBD1. This CDR3 is 15 amino acids long. Germline V gives CDR1 SGHDT, CDR2 YYEEEE. Trimming cost V 4 bases and J 8 bases; bases outside gene matches: 11. CDR3 sequence reads: CASSLWSGGIYEQFF. CDR3 DNA sequence: TGTGCCAGCAGCCTCTGGTCAGGGGGCATATATGAGCAGTTCTTC.

V and J are TRBV4-1 and TRBJ2-7; possibly TRBD2 for D (5 bases). The V gene's germline CDR1 is MGHRA and CDR2 YSYEKL. The CDR3 has 13 residues. The V end was cut by 4 bases, the J end by 7 bases, with 14 bases between. The chain's CDR3 is CASSRHFSGEQYF. For the CDR3, the DNA is TGCGCCAGCAGCCGGCACTTCTCGGGGGAGCAGTACTTC.

A few counts support this clone. J is TRBJ1-2 and V is TRBV19, with 11 bases fitting TRBD1. The CDR3 loop spans 15 amino acids. CDR1 is LNHDA and CDR2 is SQIVND in the germline V gene (reference sequence). J lost 7 bases, V lost 3 bases, and 7 bases had no gene match. The CDR3 sequence is CASSMSGQGASGYTF. The DNA of the CDR3 is TGTGCCAGTAGTATGAGCGGACAGGGGGCCTCTGGCTACACCTTC. The whole variable domain, filled in from reference TRBV19 and TRBJ1-2, reads DGGITQSPKYLFRKEGQNVTLSCEQNLNHDAMYWYRQDPGQGLRLIYYSQIVNDFQKGDIAEGYSVSREKKESFPLTVTSAQKNPTAFYLCASSMSGQGASGYTFGSGTRLTVV.

The chain recombines TRBV7-3 with TRBJ2-3; tentatively, D is TRBD2 (6 bases). CDR3 size: 14 residues. V was shortened by 4 bases and J by 6 bases, with 14 bases between the two germline ends. Germline assignment: CDR1 SGHTA and CDR2 FQGTGA. The CDR3 loop reads CASSSTGLWDTQYF. CDR3 bases: TGTGCCAGCAGCTCTACGGGACTTTGGGATACGCAGTATTTT.

This chain connects TRBV30 to TRBJ2-7; D call uncertain. The CDR3 runs 11 residues. CDR1 and CDR2 (germline): GTSNPN, SVGIG (reference sequence). With 5 bases removed from V and 3 bases from J, the gap between germline ends came to 8 bases. The CDR3 region is CAWSPGYEQYF. Written as DNA, the CDR3 is TGTGCCTGGTCCCCGGGCTACGAGCAGTACTTC.

The rearrangement joins TRBV5-4 to TRBJ2-2; no firm D call. CDR1 is SGHNT, CDR2 YYREEE, per germline (reference sequence). V lost 1 base to trimming and J lost 1 base, with 8 bases between them. This CDR3 is built from 15 residues. The CDR3 sequence: CASSLPTGNTGELFF. CDR3 DNA sequence: TGTGCCAGCAGCTTGCCGACGGGGAACACCGGGGAGCTGTTTTTT.

The genes are TRBV6-4 and TRBJ2-3; no reliable D call. The CDR3 is 13 residues long. The germline CDR1 and CDR2 sequences are MRHNA and SNTAGT. V dropped 4 bases and J dropped 2 bases, with 7 bases sitting between them. The DNA of the CDR3 is TGTGCCAGCAGTGCCTCAGCCACAGATACGCAGTATTTT. Protein: CASSASATDTQYF.

This chain connects TRBV6-6 to TRBJ2-2, with D perhaps matching TRBD1 (6 bases). Germline CDR1 is MNHNY and CDR2 is SVGAGI (reference sequence). The CDR3 has 15 amino acids. The V end lost 6 bases, the J end lost 6 bases, and 17 bases lay between the germline ends. The CDR3 bases are TGTGCCAGCAGCCCCTCTCTAGGGGGAGCCGGGGAGCTGTTTTTT. Residues: CASSPSLGGAGELFF.

The rearrangement joins TRBV19 to TRBJ2-5, with 7 bases matching TRBD2. The junction had 11 bases not matched to a gene; V was cut back by 10 bases and J by 3 bases. The CDR3 extends over 14 amino acids. The V gene's germline CDR1 is LNHDA and CDR2 SQIVND (reference sequence). CDR3 in amino acids: CATRSASGKETQYF. DNA for the CDR3: TGTGCCACGCGGTCGGCTAGCGGAAAAGAGACCCAGTACTTC.

The chain joins TRBV2 to TRBJ1-6; 7 nucleotides line up with TRBD1. The CDR3 spans 13 residues. The germline V gene encodes CDR1 SNHLY and CDR2 FYNNEI. V dropped 8 bases and J dropped 8; count of bases not matched to a gene: 6. CDR3 nucleotide sequence: TGTGCCAGCCCTTCTGACAGGGATTCACCCCTCCACTTT. Protein sequence: CASPSDRDSPLHF.

This chain joins TRBV7-2 and TRBJ2-3; no clear D. The CDR3 runs 14 residues. V lost 2 bases and J lost 3, with 9 bases in between. From germline, CDR1 is SGHTA and CDR2 FQGNSA. The CDR3 here is CASSLRLDTDTQYF. The DNA of the CDR3 is TGTGCCAGCAGCTTAAGGCTAGATACAGATACGCAGTATTTT.

CDR3 amino acids: CASSPGTPNSPLHF. The CDR3 coding sequence is TGTGCCAGCAGCCCCGGGACACCAAATTCACCCCTCCACTTT. This rearrangement joins TRBV6-5 to TRBJ1-6; a possible D gene is TRBD1 (6 bases). CDR1 is MNHEY, CDR2 SVGAGI, per germline. The CDR3 is 14 amino acids. With 6 bases removed from V and 7 bases from J, the gap between germline ends came to 13 bases.

CDR3 DNA: TGTGCCAGCCGCCAACCAGGGGGCTTGAACACTGAAGCTTTCTTT. Residues: CASRQPGGLNTEAFF. The chain couples TRBV9 to TRBJ1-1, with 8 bases identical to TRBD1. Germline V CDR1 and CDR2: SGDLS, YYNGEE. The CDR3 loop spans 15 amino acids. The V and J ends lost 7 bases and 0 bases, in that order; junction bases with no gene match: 8.

This clone was observed a single time. This chain connects TRBV9 to TRBJ2-7, with TRBD2 identical over 14 bases. The ends lost 4 bases at V and 0 bases at J; junction bases unmatched: 6. CDR1 SGDLS and CDR2 YYNGEE come from the germline V gene. CDR3 length equals 17 residues. CDR3 in amino acids: CASSLGTSGGSSYEQYF. The CDR3 nucleotides are TGTGCCAGCAGCCTAGGGACTAGCGGGGGCAGCTCCTACGAGCAGTACTTC.

The genes are TRBV4-3 and TRBJ1-5; maybe TRBD1 (5 bases). There are 16 residues in the CDR3. The germline CDR1 and CDR2 sequences are LGHNA and YSLEER. V dropped 4 bases and J dropped 6 bases, with 19 bases sitting between them. DNA of the CDR3: TGCGCCAGCAGCCCGGGGGTCCAGGTATCAGGTCAGCCCCAGCATTTT. This encodes CASSPGVQVSGQPQHF.

The chain employs TRBV7-9 and TRBJ2-1; 7 bases align to TRBD2. The ends lost 3 bases at V and 8 bases at J; junction bases unmatched: 4. Germline CDR1 is SEHNR and CDR2 is FQNEAQ (reference sequence). CDR3 length: 13 amino acids. CDR3 loop: CASSLGRGHEQFF. CDR3 bases: TGTGCCAGCAGCTTGGGGAGGGGTCATGAGCAGTTCTTC.

The V and J genes are TRBV7-2 and TRBJ2-7; TRBD2 aligns across 7 bases. This CDR3 region has 15 residues. V was clipped by 2 bases and J by 3 bases; unmatched bases: 7. Germline V gives CDR1 SGHTA, CDR2 FQGNSA. CDR3 protein: CASSLSSASGYEQYF. CDR3 bases: TGTGCCAGCAGCTTATCTAGTGCTAGCGGCTACGAGCAGTACTTC. Combining the CDR3 with reference TRBV7-2 and TRBJ2-7 gives the whole variable domain GAGVSQSPSNKVTEKGKDVELRCDPISGHTALYWYRQSLGQGLEFLIYFQGNSAPDKSGLPSDRFSAERTGGSVSTLTIQRTQQEDSAVYLCASSLSSASGYEQYFGPGTRLTVT.

The chain employs TRBV7-2 and TRBJ1-1, with 7 bases that match TRBD1. The junction had 7 bases not matched to a gene; V was cut back by 4 bases and J by 8 bases. The CDR3 totals 13 residues. From germline, CDR1 is SGHTA and CDR2 FQGNSA. Here the CDR3 reads CASSSGQVGEAFF. CDR3 coding DNA: TGTGCCAGCAGCTCCGGACAGGTAGGGGAAGCTTTCTTT.

This clone is a singleton in its sample. V and J are TRBV7-9 and TRBJ1-3; D call uncertain. The germline V gene encodes CDR1 SEHNR and CDR2 FQNEAQ (reference sequence). The length of the CDR3 is 17 residues. The V and J ends lost 5 bases and 4 bases respectively, with 21 bases between them. In DNA, the CDR3 is TGTGCCAGCAGCCCAAAGCCGAGGAGGGCTAGCGGAAACACCATATATTTT. Translation: CASSPKPRRASGNTIYF.

The CDR3: CASSQDRVEAFF. DNA for the CDR3: TGTGCCAGCAGCCAAGACAGGGTTGAAGCTTTCTTT. The chain has TRBV4-2 and TRBJ1-1; tentatively, D is TRBD1 (5 bases). Germline V gene sequence: CDR1 LGHNA, CDR2 YNFKEQ. Trimming cost V 0 bases and J 7 bases, with 6 bases left between them. The CDR3 loop spans 12 amino acids.

This clone came up once. V is TRBV25-1 and J is TRBJ2-6; 10 nucleotides match TRBD1. CDR3 length: 16 residues. Germline CDR1 is MGHDK and CDR2 is SYGVNS. V gave up 7 bases and J gave up 2 bases; unmatched junction bases: 5. The CDR3: CASTGQGPTGANVLTF. The CDR3 DNA sequence: TGTGCCAGCACGGGACAGGGGCCCACTGGGGCCAACGTCCTGACTTTC.

The gene calls are TRBV7-9 and TRBJ2-3; the D gene is possibly TRBD2 (5 bases). The germline V gene encodes CDR1 SEHNR and CDR2 FQNEAQ (reference sequence). The V end was cut by 1 base, the J end by 6 bases, with 11 bases between. The CDR3 has 14 residues. The CDR3 protein is CASSLEGSGDTQYF. The CDR3 nucleotides are TGTGCCAGCAGCTTAGAAGGGTCGGGGGATACGCAGTATTTT.

V gene TRBV2 combines with J gene TRBJ1-5, with 7 bases aligning to TRBD1. CDR3 length: 14 residues. Germline trimming cut 6 bases from V and 6 bases from J; bases unmatched to any gene: 8. The germline V gene has CDR1 SNHLY and CDR2 FYNNEI. The CDR3 sequence: CASSRGQAPQPQHF. The CDR3 nucleotides are TGTGCCAGCAGCCGCGGACAGGCCCCTCAGCCCCAGCATTTT. Complete variable domain (other parts from reference TRBV2 and TRBJ1-5): EPEVTQTPSHQVTQMGQEVILRCVPISNHLYFYWYRQILGQKVEFLVSFYNNEISEKSEIFDDQFSVERPDGSNFTLKIRSTKLEDSAMYFCASSRGQAPQPQHFGDGTRLSIL.